This T cell receptor (beta chain) was observed in a study of blood T cell repertoires in COVID-19. Across the whole study: COVID-19 samples collected from the United States, Italy and Spain covered acute and convalescent phases. From T cells, B-cell-depleted T cells, or PBMCs came the material, which was cDNA or gDNA.

Participant age was roughly 18 to 95 years, and participants resided in fewer than 30 US areas. Grouping used clinical history reported by participants in a survey and questionnaire. The CDR3 runs 16 residues. V gave up 3 bases and J gave up 8 bases; unmatched junction bases: 13. CDR1 is SGHRS, CDR2 YFSETQ, per germline. This table comes from immunoSEQ multiplex PCR, and its TCRdb copy is limited to in-frame clones, with some not included. The sample has roughly 250,000 clones; 85% to 90% are singletons. Sequenced material: PBMCs or T cells enriched from blood (not recorded which). The chain employs TRBV5-1 and TRBJ1-4, with TRBD1 matching over 7 bases. This TCR was sampled from a woman aged 18-35 years who had recovered from COVID-19. The CDR3 region has the DNA TGCGCCAGCAGCTCCACGCTACAGGGGAGTGGAGAAAAACTGTTTTTT. This translates into CASSSTLQGSGEKLFF.